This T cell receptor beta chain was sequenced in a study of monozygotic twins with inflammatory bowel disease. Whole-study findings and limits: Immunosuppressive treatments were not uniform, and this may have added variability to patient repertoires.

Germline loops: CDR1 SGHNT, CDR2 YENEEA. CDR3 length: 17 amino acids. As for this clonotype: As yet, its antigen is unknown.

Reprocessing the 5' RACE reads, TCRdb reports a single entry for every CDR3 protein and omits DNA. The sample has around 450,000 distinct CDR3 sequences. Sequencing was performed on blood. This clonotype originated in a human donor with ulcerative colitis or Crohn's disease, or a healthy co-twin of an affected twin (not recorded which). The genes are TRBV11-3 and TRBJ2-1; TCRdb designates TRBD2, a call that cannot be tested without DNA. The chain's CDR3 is CASSWESGGGKPNEQFF.